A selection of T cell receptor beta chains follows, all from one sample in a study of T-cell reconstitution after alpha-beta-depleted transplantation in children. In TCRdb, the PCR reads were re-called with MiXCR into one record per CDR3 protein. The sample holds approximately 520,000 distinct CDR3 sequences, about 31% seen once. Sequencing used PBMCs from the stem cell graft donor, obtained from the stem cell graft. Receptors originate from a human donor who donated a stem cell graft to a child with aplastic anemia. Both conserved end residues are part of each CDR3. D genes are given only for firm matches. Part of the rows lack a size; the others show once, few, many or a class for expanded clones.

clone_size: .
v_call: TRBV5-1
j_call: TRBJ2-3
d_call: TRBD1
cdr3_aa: CASSLERGHTDTQYF
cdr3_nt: TGCGCCAGCAGCTTGGAGAGGGGGCACACAGATACGCAGTATTTT

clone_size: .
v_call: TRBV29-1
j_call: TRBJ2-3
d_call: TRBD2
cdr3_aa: CSVSLAGATDTQYF
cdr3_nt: TGCAGCGTCTCACTAGCGGGAGCAACAGATACGCAGTATTTT

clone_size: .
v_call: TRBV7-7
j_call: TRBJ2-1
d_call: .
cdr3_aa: CASGTGTGTYNEQFF
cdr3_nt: TGTGCCAGCGGAACCGGGACCGGAACCTACAATGAGCAGTTCTTC

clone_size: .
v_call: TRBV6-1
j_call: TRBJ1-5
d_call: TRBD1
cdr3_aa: CASSATGGLGNQPQHF
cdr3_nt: TGTGCCAGCAGCGCCACAGGGGGCCTGGGAAATCAGCCCCAGCATTTT

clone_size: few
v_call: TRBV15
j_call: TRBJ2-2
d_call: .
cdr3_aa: CATSRQYYGELFF
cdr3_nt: TGTGCCACCAGCAGACAGTATTACGGGGAGCTGTTTTTT

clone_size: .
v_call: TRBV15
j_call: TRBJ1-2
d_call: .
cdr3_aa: CATSRDKVRRGYTF
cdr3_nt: TGTGCCACCAGCAGAGATAAGGTTCGTCGGGGCTACACCTTC

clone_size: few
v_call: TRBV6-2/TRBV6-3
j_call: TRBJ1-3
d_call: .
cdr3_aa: CASSYEEGRLGNTIYF
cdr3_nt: TGTGCCAGCAGTTACGAAGAGGGACGTCTTGGAAACACCATATATTTT

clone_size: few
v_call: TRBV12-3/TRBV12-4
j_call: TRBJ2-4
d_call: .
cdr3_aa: CASSFLQGSKNIQYF
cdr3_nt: TGTGCCAGCAGTTTTCTTCAGGGTTCCAAAAACATTCAGTACTTC

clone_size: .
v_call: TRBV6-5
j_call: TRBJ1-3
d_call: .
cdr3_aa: CASSYSVSGNTIYF
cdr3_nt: TGTGCCAGCAGTTACTCGGTCTCTGGAAACACCATATATTTT

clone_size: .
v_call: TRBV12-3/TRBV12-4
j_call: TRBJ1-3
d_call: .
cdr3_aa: CASSFASPGNTIYF
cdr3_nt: TGTGCCAGCAGTTTCGCCAGTCCTGGAAACACCATATATTTT

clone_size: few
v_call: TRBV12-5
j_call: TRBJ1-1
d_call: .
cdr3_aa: CASGLGEGLGRTEAFF
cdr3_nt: TGTGCTAGTGGTTTGGGGGAGGGCTTGGGACGGACTGAAGCTTTCTTT

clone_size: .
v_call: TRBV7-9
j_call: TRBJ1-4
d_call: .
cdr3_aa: CASSPPAGPGPEKLFF
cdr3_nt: TGTGCCAGCAGCCCCCCGGCGGGGCCAGGACCTGAAAAACTGTTTTTT

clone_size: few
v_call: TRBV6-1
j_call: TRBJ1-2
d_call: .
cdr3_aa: CASGVRAPLLANYGYTF
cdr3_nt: TGTGCCAGCGGCGTAAGGGCGCCCCTCCTAGCTAACTATGGCTACACCTTC

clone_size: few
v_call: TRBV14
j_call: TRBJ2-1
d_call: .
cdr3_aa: CASSQDWSRGQFF
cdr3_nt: TGTGCCAGCAGCCAAGATTGGTCCCGAGGGCAGTTCTTC

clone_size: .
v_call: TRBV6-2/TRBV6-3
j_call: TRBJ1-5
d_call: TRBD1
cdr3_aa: CASSLWGQGGNQPQHF
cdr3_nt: TGTGCCAGCAGTTTGTGGGGACAGGGGGGAAATCAGCCCCAGCATTTT

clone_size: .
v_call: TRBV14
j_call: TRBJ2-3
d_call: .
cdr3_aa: CASSQDFVGRASTDTQYF
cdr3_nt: TGTGCCAGCAGCCAAGATTTTGTCGGCAGGGCTAGCACAGATACGCAGTATTTT

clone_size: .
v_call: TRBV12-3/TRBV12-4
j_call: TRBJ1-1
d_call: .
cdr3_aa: CASSRGSGNTEAFF
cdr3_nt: TGTGCCAGCTCTCGGGGGTCGGGTAACACTGAAGCTTTCTTT

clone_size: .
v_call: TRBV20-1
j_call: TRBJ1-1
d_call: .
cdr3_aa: CSANNVDKNTEAFF
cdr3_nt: TGCAGTGCTAATAACGTGGACAAGAACACTGAAGCTTTCTTT

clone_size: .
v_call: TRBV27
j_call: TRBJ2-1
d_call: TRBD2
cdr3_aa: CASSPGTTQYNEQFF
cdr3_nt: TGTGCCAGCAGTCCCGGGACTACGCAGTACAATGAGCAGTTCTTC

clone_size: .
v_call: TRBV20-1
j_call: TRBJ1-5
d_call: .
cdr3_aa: CSAPRQNNQPQHF
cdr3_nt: TGCAGTGCTCCTAGACAGAACAATCAGCCCCAGCATTTT

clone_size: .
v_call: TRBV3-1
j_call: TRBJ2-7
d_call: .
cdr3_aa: CASSQSGVEQYF
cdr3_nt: TGTGCCAGCAGCCAATCGGGGGTGGAGCAGTACTTC

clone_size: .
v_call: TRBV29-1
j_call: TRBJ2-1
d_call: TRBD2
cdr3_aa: CSVVLSGEGDEQFF
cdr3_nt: TGCAGCGTTGTTCTTAGCGGGGAGGGCGATGAGCAGTTCTTC

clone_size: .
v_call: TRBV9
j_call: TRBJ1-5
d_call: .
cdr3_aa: CASSVGSGGSNQPQHF
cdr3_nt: TGTGCCAGCAGCGTAGGGTCGGGGGGCAGCAATCAGCCCCAGCATTTT

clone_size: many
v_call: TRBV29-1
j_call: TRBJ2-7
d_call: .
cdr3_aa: CSVVGGGQPYEQYF
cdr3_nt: TGCAGCGTTGTAGGCGGGGGACAGCCCTACGAGCAGTACTTC

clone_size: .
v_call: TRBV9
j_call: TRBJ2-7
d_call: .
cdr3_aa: CASSVASETYEQYF
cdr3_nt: TGTGCCAGCAGCGTAGCCAGCGAAACCTACGAGCAGTACTTC

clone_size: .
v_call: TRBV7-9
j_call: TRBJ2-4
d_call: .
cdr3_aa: CASSHEWGNIQYF
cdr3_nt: TGTGCCAGCAGCCACGAGTGGGGAAACATTCAGTACTTC

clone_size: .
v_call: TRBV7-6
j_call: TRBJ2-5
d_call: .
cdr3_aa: CASSLPRPQQETQYF
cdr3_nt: TGTGCCAGCAGCTTGCCTCGGCCACAGCAAGAGACCCAGTACTTC